This TCR beta chain was documented in a study of blood T cell repertoires in COVID-19. Under the authors' procedure: Estimated nucleated cell counts came from reference gene primer amplification. Clones were sequenced by immunoSEQ multiplex PCR, and TCRdb holds only the in-frame ones, with some missing. V, J and clone size reflect that table, while D and trimming were determined from the DNA. Counted here are some 140,000 clones, approximately 84% occurring once; the ten biggest clones make up 5% to 6%. Material for sequencing was PBMCs or T cells enriched from blood (not recorded which). This clonotype was sampled from a man aged 35 to 55 with acute COVID-19.

This chain's CDR3 is CASRPMDIPLEAFF. CDR3 DNA sequence: TGCGCCAGCAGACCGATGGACATCCCCCTTGAAGCTTTCTTT. The J gene is TRBJ1-1, the V gene TRBV4-1; a possible D gene is TRBD1 (5 bases). The CDR3 consists of 14 residues. V shed 6 bases and J shed 7 bases, with 18 bases lying between them. Germline V gives CDR1 MGHRA, CDR2 YSYEKL.